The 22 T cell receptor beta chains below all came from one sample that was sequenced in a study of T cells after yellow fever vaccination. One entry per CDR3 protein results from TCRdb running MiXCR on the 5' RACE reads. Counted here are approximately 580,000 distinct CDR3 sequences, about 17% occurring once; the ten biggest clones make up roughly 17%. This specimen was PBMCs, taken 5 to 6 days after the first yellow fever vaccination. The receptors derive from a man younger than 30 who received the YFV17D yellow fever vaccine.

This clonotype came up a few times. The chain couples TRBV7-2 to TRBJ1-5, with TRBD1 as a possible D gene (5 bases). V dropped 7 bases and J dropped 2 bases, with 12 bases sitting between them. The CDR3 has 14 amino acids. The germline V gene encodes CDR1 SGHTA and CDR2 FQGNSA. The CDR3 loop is CASNWGVGNQPQHF. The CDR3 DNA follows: TGTGCCAGCAACTGGGGGGTTGGCAATCAGCCCCAGCATTTT.

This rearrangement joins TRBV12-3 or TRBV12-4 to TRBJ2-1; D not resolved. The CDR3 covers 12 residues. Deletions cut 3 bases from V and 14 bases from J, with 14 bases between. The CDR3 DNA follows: TGTGCCAGCAGTTTGTCCGCCCTAGAGGAGTTCTTC. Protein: CASSLSALEEFF.

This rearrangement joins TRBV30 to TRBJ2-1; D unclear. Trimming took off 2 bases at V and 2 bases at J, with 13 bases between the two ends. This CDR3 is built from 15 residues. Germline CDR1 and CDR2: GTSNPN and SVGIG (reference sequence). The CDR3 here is CAWSPRPHPYNEQFF. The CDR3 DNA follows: TGTGCCTGGAGTCCAAGACCACACCCCTACAATGAGCAGTTCTTC.

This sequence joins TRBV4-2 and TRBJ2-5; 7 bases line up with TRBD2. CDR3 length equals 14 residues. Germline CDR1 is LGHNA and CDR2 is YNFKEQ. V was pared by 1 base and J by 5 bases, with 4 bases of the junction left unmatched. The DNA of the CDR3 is TGTGCCAGCAGCCAAGTTGATAGCGGGGAGACCCAGTACTTC. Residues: CASSQVDSGETQYF.

The CDR3 here is CSAGLADTDTQYF. CDR3 sequence (DNA): TGCAGCGCAGGACTAGCGGACACAGATACGCAGTATTTT. The V gene is TRBV29-1, the J gene TRBJ2-3, with TRBD2 identical over 10 bases. The CDR3 loop spans 13 amino acids. V lost 7 bases, J lost 2 bases, and 3 bases stayed unmatched. The germline CDR1 and CDR2 sequences are SQVTM and ANQGSEA.

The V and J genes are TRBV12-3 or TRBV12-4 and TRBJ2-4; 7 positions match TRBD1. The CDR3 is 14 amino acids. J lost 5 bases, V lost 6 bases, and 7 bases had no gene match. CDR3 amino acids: CASSHSGTENIQYF. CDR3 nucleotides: TGTGCCAGCAGCCACTCCGGGACAGAAAACATTCAGTACTTC.

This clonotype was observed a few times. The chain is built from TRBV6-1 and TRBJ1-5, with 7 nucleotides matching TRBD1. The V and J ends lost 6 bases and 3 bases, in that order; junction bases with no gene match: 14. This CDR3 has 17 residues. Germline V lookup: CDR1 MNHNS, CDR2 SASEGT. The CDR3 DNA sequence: TGTGCCAGCAGCCGACAGGGCCCGTCAGTTCACAATCAGCCCCAGCATTTT. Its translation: CASSRQGPSVHNQPQHF.

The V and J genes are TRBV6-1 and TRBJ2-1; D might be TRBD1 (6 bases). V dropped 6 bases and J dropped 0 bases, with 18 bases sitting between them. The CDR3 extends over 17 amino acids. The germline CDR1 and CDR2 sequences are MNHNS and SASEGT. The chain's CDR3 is CASSRGGWTYSYNEQFF. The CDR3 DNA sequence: TGTGCCAGCAGCCGAGGGGGATGGACTTACTCCTACAATGAGCAGTTCTTC.

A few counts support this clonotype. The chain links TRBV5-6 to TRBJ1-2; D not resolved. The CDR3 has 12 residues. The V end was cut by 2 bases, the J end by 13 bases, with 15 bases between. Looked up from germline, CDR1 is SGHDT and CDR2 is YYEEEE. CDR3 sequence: CASSFDPGIGTF. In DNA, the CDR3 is TGTGCCAGCAGCTTCGATCCGGGAATAGGCACCTTC. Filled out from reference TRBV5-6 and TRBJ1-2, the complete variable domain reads DAGVTQSPTHLIKTRGQQVTLRCSPKSGHDTVSWYQQALGQGPQFIFQYYEEEERQRGNFPDRFSGHQFPNYSSELNVNALLLGDSALYLCASSFDPGIGTFGSGTRLTVV.

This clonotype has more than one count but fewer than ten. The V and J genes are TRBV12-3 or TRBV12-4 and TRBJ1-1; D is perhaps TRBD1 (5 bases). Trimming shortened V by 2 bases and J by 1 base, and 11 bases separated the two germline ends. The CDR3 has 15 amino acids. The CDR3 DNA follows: TGTGCCAGCAGTTTATGGGGCGGGGCGAACACTGAAGCTTTCTTT. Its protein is CASSLWGGANTEAFF.

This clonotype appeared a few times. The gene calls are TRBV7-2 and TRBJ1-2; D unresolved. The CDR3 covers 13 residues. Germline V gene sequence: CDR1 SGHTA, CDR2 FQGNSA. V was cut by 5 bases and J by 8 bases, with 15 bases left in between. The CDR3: CASSRQSSSGYTF. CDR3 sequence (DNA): TGTGCCAGCAGCCGTCAGTCTTCTTCGGGCTACACCTTC. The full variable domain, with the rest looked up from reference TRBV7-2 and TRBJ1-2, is GAGVSQSPSNKVTEKGKDVELRCDPISGHTALYWYRQSLGQGLEFLIYFQGNSAPDKSGLPSDRFSAERTGGSVSTLTIQRTQQEDSAVYLCASSRQSSSGYTFGSGTRLTVV.

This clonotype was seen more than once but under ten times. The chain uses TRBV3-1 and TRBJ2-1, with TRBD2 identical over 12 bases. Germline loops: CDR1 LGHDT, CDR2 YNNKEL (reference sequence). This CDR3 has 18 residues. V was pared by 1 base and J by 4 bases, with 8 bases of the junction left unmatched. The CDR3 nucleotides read TGTGCCAGCAGCCAAGCCCCTAGCGGGGGGGGTAGGTACAATGAGCAGTTCTTC. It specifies CASSQAPSGGGRYNEQFF.

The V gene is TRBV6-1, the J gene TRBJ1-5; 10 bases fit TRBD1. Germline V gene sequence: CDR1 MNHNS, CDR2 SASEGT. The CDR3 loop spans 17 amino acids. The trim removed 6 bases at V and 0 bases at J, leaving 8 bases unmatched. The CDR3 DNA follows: TGTGCCAGCAGGGACAGGGGGTCGGGGACTAGCAATCAGCCCCAGCATTTT. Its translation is CASRDRGSGTSNQPQHF.

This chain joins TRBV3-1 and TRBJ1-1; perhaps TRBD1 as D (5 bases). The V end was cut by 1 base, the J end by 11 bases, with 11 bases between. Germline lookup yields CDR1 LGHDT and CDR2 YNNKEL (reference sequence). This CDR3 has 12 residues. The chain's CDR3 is CASSQVPEGAFF. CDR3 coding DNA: TGTGCCAGCAGCCAAGTCCCGGAGGGGGCTTTCTTT.

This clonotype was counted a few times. CDR3 nucleotides: TGTGCCAGCACCACCTCGGCAGGGGTGAGATGGGATACGCAGTATTTT. Its protein product is CASTTSAGVRWDTQYF. The chain recombines TRBV11-2 with TRBJ2-3; a possible D gene is TRBD1 (6 bases). In germline, CDR1 is SGHAT, CDR2 FQNNGV. The CDR3 spans 16 residues. V was cut by 7 bases and J by 6 bases, with 23 bases left in between.

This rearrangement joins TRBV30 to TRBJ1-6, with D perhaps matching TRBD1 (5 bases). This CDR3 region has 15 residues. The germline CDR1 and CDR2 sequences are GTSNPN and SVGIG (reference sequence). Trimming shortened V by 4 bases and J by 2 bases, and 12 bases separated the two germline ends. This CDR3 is CAWKKGTAYNSPLHF. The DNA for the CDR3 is TGTGCCTGGAAGAAGGGGACGGCCTATAATTCACCCCTCCACTTT. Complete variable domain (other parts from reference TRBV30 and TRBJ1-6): SQTIHQWPATLVQPVGSPLSLECTVEGTSNPNLYWYRQAAGRGLQLLFYSVGIGQISSEVPQNLSASRPQDRQFILSSKKLLLSDSGFYLCAWKKGTAYNSPLHFGNGTRLTVT.

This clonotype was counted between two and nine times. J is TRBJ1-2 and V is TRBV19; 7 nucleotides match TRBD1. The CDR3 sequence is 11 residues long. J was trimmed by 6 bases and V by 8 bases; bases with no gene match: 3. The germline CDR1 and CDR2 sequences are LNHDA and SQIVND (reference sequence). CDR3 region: CASGTANGYTF. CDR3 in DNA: TGTGCCAGTGGGACAGCCAATGGCTACACCTTC.

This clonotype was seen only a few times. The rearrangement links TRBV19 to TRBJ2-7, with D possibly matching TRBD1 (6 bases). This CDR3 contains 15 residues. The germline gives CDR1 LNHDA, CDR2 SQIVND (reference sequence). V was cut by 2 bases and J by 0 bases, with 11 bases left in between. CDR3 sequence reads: CASSISDRSSYEQYF. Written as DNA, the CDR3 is TGTGCCAGTAGTATAAGTGACAGGAGCTCCTACGAGCAGTACTTC.

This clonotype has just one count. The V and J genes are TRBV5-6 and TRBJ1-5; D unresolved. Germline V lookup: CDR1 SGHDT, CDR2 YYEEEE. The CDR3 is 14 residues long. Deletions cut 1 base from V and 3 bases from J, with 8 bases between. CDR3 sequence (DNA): TGTGCCAGCAGCTTGTACGGCTTCAATCAGCCCCAGCATTTT. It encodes CASSLYGFNQPQHF.

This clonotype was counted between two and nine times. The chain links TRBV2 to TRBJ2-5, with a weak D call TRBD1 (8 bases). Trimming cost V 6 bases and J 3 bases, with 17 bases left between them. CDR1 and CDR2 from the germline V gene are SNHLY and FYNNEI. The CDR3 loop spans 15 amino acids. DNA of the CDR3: TGTGCCAGCAGCTGGGGCGGGGGACAGGAAGAGACCCAGTACTTC. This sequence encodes CASSWGGGQEETQYF.

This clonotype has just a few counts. CDR3 DNA: TGTGCCAGCAGCTCTTCCCGCCAGGATACGCAGTATTTT. As protein: CASSSSRQDTQYF. The chain combines TRBV7-2 with TRBJ2-3; D is unclear. Germline V gene lookup returns CDR1 SGHTA and CDR2 FQGNSA. CDR3 length equals 13 residues. V was cut by 4 bases and J by 6 bases, with 11 bases left in between.

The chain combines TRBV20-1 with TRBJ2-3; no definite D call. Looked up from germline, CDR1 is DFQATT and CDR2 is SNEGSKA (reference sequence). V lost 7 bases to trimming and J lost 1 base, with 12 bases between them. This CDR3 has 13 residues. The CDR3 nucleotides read TGCAGTGTCTCGGGCCAGGGCACAGATACGCAGTATTTT. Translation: CSVSGQGTDTQYF.